Listed below are T cell receptor beta chains from one sample, sequenced in a study of Graves' ophthalmopathy and Graves' hyperthyroidism. TCRdb itself ran the multiplex PCR reads through MiXCR, one entry per CDR3 protein. The sample includes about 700,000 distinct CDR3 sequences, roughly 40% of them seen just once. The sequenced material came from peripheral blood. The receptors were gathered from an adult man with Graves' ophthalmopathy. The CDR3 runs from the conserved cysteine through the conserved F or W. A D gene is named only where the DNA matches it firmly. Expanded clones get a size class; other rows say once, few or many, or leave the size out.

J: TRBJ2-5
D: .
V: TRBV7-9
length: 16
size: few
CDR3: CASSLAPRDNQETQYF
DNA: TGTGCCAGCAGCTTAGCCCCCCGGGACAACCAAGAGACCCAGTACTTC

J: TRBJ1-2
D: .
V: TRBV29-1
length: 14
size: .
CDR3: CSSLTTGSNYGYTF
DNA: TGCAGCAGTTTAACCACAGGGTCCAACTATGGCTACACCTTC

J: TRBJ1-2
D: TRBD1
V: TRBV24-1
length: 17
size: few
CDR3: CATSAPGTGFFGYGYTF
DNA: TGTGCCACCAGTGCCCCCGGGACAGGGTTTTTTGGCTATGGCTACACCTTC

J: TRBJ2-5
D: TRBD2
V: TRBV2
length: 15
size: few
CDR3: CASGTSGSVKETQYF
DNA: TGTGCCAGCGGGACTAGCGGGAGTGTTAAAGAGACCCAGTACTTC

J: TRBJ1-5
D: .
V: TRBV24-1
length: 15
size: few
CDR3: CASSFGVGYNQPQHF
DNA: TGTGCCAGCAGTTTCGGGGTGGGCTACAATCAGCCCCAGCATTTT

J: TRBJ2-7
D: TRBD1
V: TRBV7-6
length: 15
size: .
CDR3: CASSSTGTALSEQYF
DNA: TGTGCCAGCAGCTCAACAGGGACAGCCTTAAGCGAGCAGTACTTC

J: TRBJ1-5
D: .
V: TRBV7-2
length: 15
size: many
CDR3: CASSFGWASNQPQHF
DNA: TGTGCCAGCAGCTTCGGTTGGGCGAGCAATCAGCCCCAGCATTTT

J: TRBJ2-5
D: .
V: TRBV7-9
length: 17
size: few
CDR3: CASSLAAGDRVKETQYF
DNA: TGTGCCAGCAGCTTAGCAGCGGGGGACAGGGTGAAAGAGACCCAGTACTTC

J: TRBJ2-6
D: .
V: TRBV19
length: 16
size: .
CDR3: CASSMASPTGANVLTF
DNA: TGTGCCAGTAGTATGGCCAGCCCGACAGGGGCCAACGTCCTGACTTTC

J: TRBJ1-1
D: .
V: TRBV20-1
length: 16
size: .
CDR3: CSARRYGVVMNTEAFF
DNA: TGCAGTGCTAGGCGGTACGGGGTGGTGATGAACACTGAAGCTTTCTTT